These T cell receptor beta chains were read from a single sample in a study of T-cell memory formation after mild COVID-19. Via MiXCR, TCRdb re-called the 5' RACE reads, giving one row per CDR3 protein. The sample contains 240,000 or so distinct CDR3 sequences, approximately 10% of which appear only once. Sequencing was carried out using PBMCs or a T cell subset sorted from them (not recorded which). These receptors were collected from a man aged 18 to 30 who had mild COVID-19 (a few samples of this study predate the infection). Cell type and time point are not known. Both conserved end residues are trimmed from each CDR3. The order of the fields is J gene, clone size, V gene, CDR3 protein. Not all rows give a size; the values are once, few, many and, for expanded clones, a class.

J: TRBJ2-3; size: -; V: TRBV27; CDR3: ASSFAGSTDTQY
J: TRBJ2-1; size: few; V: TRBV3-1; CDR3: ASRAPGQGTNNEQF
J: TRBJ2-5; size: few; V: TRBV5-1; CDR3: ASSSEAGAGETQY
J: TRBJ2-7; size: few; V: TRBV29-1; CDR3: SVVGDMGYEQY
J: TRBJ1-1; size: -; V: TRBV3-1; CDR3: ASSQVSGRTEAF
J: TRBJ2-5; size: many; V: TRBV29-1; CDR3: SVATSGLRGGETQY
J: TRBJ2-1; size: many; V: TRBV6-5; CDR3: ASSYSRPSGYNEQF
J: TRBJ2-5; size: -; V: TRBV4-2; CDR3: ASSPHRDSGAQETQY
J: TRBJ2-1; size: few; V: TRBV18; CDR3: ASSPASPPGEQF
J: TRBJ1-1; size: -; V: TRBV7-4; CDR3: ASSRQRGQGHTEAF
J: TRBJ2-1; size: many; V: TRBV7-8; CDR3: ASSLASAYNEQF
J: TRBJ2-3; size: many; V: TRBV5-1; CDR3: ASSLAAGSGTDTQY
J: TRBJ1-2; size: few; V: TRBV24-1; CDR3: ATSRTGSFGYT
J: TRBJ1-2; size: many; V: TRBV9; CDR3: ASSVDPQGPRPGYT
J: TRBJ1-6; size: many; V: TRBV5-6; CDR3: ASSYRDGNSPLH
J: TRBJ2-2; size: -; V: TRBV6-5; CDR3: ASSYSYRQGANTGELF
J: TRBJ1-2; size: -; V: TRBV9; CDR3: ASSVAGQPRYGYT